The 7 T cell receptor beta chains reported below all come from one sample, sequenced in a study of regulatory and conventional T cells in RAG deficiency. Profiling relied on immunoSEQ multiplex PCR, and the TCRdb table lists in-frame clones only, not all of them. The table lists 32,000 or so clones, approximately 90% of them singletons. Separately, the same data were catalogued under a study of regulatory T cells. Per that study: The primer mix had 52 TRBV and 13 TRBJ primers.

The source material was CD8+ T cells sorted from blood. Receptors originate from a human donor in good health.

In its sample, this clone was seen once. The same CDR3 also results from other DNA sequences found in this sample. This chain uses TRBV19 with TRBJ2-3; D unresolved. V was trimmed by 3 bases and J by 6 bases, leaving 7 bases between them. Germline CDR1 is LNHDA and CDR2 is SQIVND (reference sequence). This CDR3 is built from 12 residues. In DNA, the CDR3 is TGTGCCAGTAGTATTTGGTCGGATACGCAGTATTTT. Protein: CASSIWSDTQYF.

J is TRBJ2-7 and V is TRBV5-1; D not resolved. Looked up from germline, CDR1 is SGHRS and CDR2 is YFSETQ. V was shortened by 4 bases and J by 5 bases, with 10 bases between the two germline ends. The CDR3 is made up of 12 amino acids. The CDR3 is CASSPTVNEQYF. For the CDR3, the DNA is TGCGCCAGCAGCCCGACGGTAAACGAGCAGTACTTC.

This clone was recorded once. This chain joins TRBV5-5 and TRBJ2-1, with 15 bases identical to TRBD2. CDR1 is SGHKS and CDR2 is YYEKEE in the germline V gene (reference sequence). Germline trimming cut 4 bases from V and 2 bases from J; bases unmatched to any gene: 4. The CDR3 is 17 amino acids. CDR3 DNA: TGTGCCAGCAGCAAGGGGACTAGCGGGAGGACCTACAATGAGCAGTTCTTC. Its protein is CASSKGTSGRTYNEQFF.

The rearrangement uses TRBV27 and TRBJ1-4; 8 bases agree with TRBD1. Germline V gives CDR1 MNHEY, CDR2 SMNVEV (reference sequence). Trimming removed 3 bases from V and 3 bases from J; junction bases left unmatched: 9. The CDR3 has 17 residues. CDR3 region: CASSFRDRYEPNEKLFF. The DNA of the CDR3 is TGTGCCAGCAGTTTTAGGGACAGGTACGAGCCTAATGAAAAACTGTTTTTT. Full variable domain (rest looked up from reference TRBV27 and TRBJ1-4): EAQVTQNPRYLITVTGKKLTVTCSQNMNHEYMSWYRQDPGLGLRQIYYSMNVEVTDKGDVPEGYKVSRKEKRNFPLILESPSPNQTSLYFCASSFRDRYEPNEKLFFGSGTQLSVL.

This chain uses TRBV14 with TRBJ1-1; D remains unclear. CDR3 size: 16 residues. Trimming removed 2 bases from V and 0 bases from J, with 13 bases in between. The V gene's germline CDR1 is SGHDN and CDR2 FVKESK. DNA of the CDR3: TGTGCCAGCAGCCAATGGGGTCCACAAATGAACACTGAAGCTTTCTTT. Its protein is CASSQWGPQMNTEAFF.

This clone was picked up one time. The chain carries TRBV27 and TRBJ2-5; no clear D. V shed 6 bases and J shed 3 bases, with 14 bases lying between them. Germline V CDR1 and CDR2: MNHEY, SMNVEV (reference sequence). CDR3 size: 14 residues. The CDR3, as DNA: TGTGCCAGCAGAAAGGACGGGCAGAAAGAGACCCAGTACTTC. Amino acid sequence: CASRKDGQKETQYF.

The gene calls are TRBV30 and TRBJ1-2; no firm D call. V gave up 0 bases and J gave up 8 bases, with 13 bases separating them. CDR3 size: 13 residues. The germline V gene has CDR1 GTSNPN and CDR2 SVGIG (reference sequence). The CDR3 nucleotides are TGTGCCTGGAGTGTCCCCGTGGGGAGGGGCTACACCTTC. It codes for CAWSVPVGRGYTF.